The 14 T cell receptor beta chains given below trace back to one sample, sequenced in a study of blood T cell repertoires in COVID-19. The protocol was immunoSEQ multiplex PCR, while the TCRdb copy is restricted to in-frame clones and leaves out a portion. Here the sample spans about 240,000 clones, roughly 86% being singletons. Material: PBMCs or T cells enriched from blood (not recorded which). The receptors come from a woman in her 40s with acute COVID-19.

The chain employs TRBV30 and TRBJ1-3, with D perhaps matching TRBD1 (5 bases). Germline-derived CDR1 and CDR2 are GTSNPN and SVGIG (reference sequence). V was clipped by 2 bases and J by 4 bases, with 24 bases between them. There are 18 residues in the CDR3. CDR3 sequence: CAWSPIGGRASAGNTIYF. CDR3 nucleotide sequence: TGTGCCTGGAGTCCAATTGGGGGGAGGGCGTCTGCCGGAAACACCATATATTTT.

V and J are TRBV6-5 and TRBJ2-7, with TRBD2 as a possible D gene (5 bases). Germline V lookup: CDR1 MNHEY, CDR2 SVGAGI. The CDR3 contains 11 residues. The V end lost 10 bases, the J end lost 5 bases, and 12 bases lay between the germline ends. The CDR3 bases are TGTGCCACTTCCCTAGCCAACGAGCAGTACTTC. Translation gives CATSLANEQYF.

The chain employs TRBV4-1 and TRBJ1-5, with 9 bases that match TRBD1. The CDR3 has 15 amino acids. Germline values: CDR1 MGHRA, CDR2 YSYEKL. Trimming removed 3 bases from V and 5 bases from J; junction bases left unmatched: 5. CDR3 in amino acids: CASSHRTGVDQPQHF. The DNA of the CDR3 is TGCGCCAGCAGCCACAGGACAGGGGTAGATCAGCCCCAGCATTTT.

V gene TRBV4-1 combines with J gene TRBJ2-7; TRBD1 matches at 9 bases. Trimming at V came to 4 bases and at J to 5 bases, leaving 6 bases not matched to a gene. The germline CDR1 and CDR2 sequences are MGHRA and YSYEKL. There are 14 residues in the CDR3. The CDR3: CASSPRTGVNEQYF. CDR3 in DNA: TGCGCCAGCAGCCCTCGGACAGGGGTGAACGAGCAGTACTTC.

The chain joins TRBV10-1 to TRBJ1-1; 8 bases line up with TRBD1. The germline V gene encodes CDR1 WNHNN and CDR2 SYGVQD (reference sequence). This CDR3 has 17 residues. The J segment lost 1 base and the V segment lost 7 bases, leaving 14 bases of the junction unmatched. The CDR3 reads CASTSHGGQVGNTEAFF. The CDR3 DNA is TGCGCCAGCACCTCCCATGGGGGACAGGTGGGGAACACTGAAGCTTTCTTT.

This chain's CDR3 is CASSPSGGRAETQYF. DNA of the CDR3: TGTGCCAGCAGTCCCTCGGGTGGGAGGGCAGAGACCCAGTACTTC. V usage is TRBV6-5 and J usage is TRBJ2-5; TRBD2 aligns across 7 bases. CDR1 MNHEY and CDR2 SVGAGI come from the germline V gene. The CDR3 covers 15 residues. After removal of 5 bases from V and 4 bases from J, the junction contained 10 bases not matched to a gene.

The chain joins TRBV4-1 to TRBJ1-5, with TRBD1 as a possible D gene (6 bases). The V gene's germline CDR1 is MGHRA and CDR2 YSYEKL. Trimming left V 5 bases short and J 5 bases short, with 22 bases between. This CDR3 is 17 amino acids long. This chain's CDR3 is CASSSRSFRDTYQPQHF. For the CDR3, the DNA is TGCGCCAGCAGCTCCCGCAGCTTCCGGGACACCTATCAGCCCCAGCATTTT.

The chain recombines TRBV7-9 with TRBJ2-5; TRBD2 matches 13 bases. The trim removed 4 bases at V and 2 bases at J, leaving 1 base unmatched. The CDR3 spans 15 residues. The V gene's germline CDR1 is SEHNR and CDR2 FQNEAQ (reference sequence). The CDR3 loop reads CASSSGLAGQETQYF. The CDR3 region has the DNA TGTGCCAGCAGCTCGGGACTAGCGGGACAAGAGACCCAGTACTTC. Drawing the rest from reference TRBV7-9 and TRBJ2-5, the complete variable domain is DTGVSQNPRHKITKRGQNVTFRCDPISEHNRLYWYRQTLGQGPEFLTYFQNEAQLEKSRLLSDRFSAERPKGSFSTLEIQRTEQGDSAMYLCASSSGLAGQETQYFGPGTRLLVL.

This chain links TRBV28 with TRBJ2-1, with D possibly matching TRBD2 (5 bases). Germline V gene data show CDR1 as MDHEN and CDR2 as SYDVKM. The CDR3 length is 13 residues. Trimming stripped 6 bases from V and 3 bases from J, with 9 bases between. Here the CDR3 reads CASSLSGYNEQFF. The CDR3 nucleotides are TGTGCCAGCAGCTTGAGCGGCTACAATGAGCAGTTCTTC.

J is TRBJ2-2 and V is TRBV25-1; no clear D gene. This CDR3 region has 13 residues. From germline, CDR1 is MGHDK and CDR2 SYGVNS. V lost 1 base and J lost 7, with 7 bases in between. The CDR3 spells CASSESVGGELFF. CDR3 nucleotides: TGTGCCAGCAGTGAATCGGTTGGCGGGGAGCTGTTTTTT. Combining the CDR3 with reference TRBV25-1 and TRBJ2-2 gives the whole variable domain EADIYQTPRYLVIGTGKKITLECSQTMGHDKMYWYQQDPGMELHLIHYSYGVNSTEKGDLSSESTVSRIRTEHFPLTLESARPSHTSQYLCASSESVGGELFFGEGSRLTVL.

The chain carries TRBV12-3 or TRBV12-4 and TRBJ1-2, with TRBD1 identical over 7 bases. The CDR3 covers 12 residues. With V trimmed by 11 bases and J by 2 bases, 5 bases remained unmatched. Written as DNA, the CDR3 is TGTGCCTGCGAGACAGGGAACTATGGCTACACCTTC. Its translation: CACETGNYGYTF.

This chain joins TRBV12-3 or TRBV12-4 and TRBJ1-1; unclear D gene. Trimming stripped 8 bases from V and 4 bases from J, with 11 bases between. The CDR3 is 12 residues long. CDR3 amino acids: CASVGLGTEAFF. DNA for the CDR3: TGTGCCAGCGTAGGACTTGGCACTGAAGCTTTCTTT.

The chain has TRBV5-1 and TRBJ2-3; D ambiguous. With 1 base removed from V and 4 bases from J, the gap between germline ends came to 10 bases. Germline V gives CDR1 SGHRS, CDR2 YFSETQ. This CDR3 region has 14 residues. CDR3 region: CASSLLEPPDTQYF. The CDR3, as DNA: TGCGCCAGCAGCTTGTTAGAGCCCCCAGATACGCAGTATTTT.

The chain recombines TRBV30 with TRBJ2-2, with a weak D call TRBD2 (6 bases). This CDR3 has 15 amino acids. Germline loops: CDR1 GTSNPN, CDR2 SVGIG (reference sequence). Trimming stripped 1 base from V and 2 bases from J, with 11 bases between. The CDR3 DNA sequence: TGTGCCTGGAGTGGCCCGGGAGTTAACACCGGGGAGCTGTTTTTT. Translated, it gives CAWSGPGVNTGELFF.